What follows are 9 T cell receptor beta chains derived from one specimen sequenced in a study of CD8+CD57+ T cells in acquired aplastic anemia. For sequencing, patients were chosen who had shown expansion of CD8+CD57+ cells by flow cytometry. Profiling that covered TCR beta VDJ and CDR3 relied on genomic DNA as its template. TCRdb passed the reads through MiXCR, listing each CDR3 protein once. In the table there are 150,000 or so distinct CDR3 sequences, more than 40% of which are singletons. Sequences were obtained from sorted CD4+, CD8+, or CD8+CD57+ T cells (not recorded which) from PBMCs. Receptors originate from a human donor with aplastic anemia.

This clonotype has at least ten counts. The gene calls are TRBV2 and TRBJ2-5; tentatively, D is TRBD2 (6 bases). Looked up from germline, CDR1 is SNHLY and CDR2 is FYNNEI. Trimming stripped 5 bases from V and 2 bases from J, with 9 bases between. This CDR3 has 13 amino acids. CDR3 residues: CASSKDYQETQYF. The CDR3 coding sequence is TGTGCCAGCAGTAAGGACTATCAAGAGACCCAGTACTTC.

Comments on this clonotype: The CDR3 does not close with the conserved phenylalanine or tryptophan, likely indicating a read error. The DNA is left out, because the CDR3 cannot be placed on it with certainty; the CDR3 is given as TCRdb lists it. The chain carries TRBV6-4 and TRBJ2-5. The CDR3 comprises 9 residues, both ends counted. CDR1 and CDR2 from the germline V gene are MRHNA and SNTAGT. The CDR3 sequence: CASSDTKTL.

V and J are TRBV10-3 and TRBJ2-5; D is possibly TRBD2 (6 bases). Germline V gene sequence: CDR1 ENHRY, CDR2 SYGVKD. The V gene lost 4 bases and the J gene lost 9 bases, with 24 bases spanning the gap. The CDR3 has 16 amino acids. In nucleotides, the CDR3 is TGTGCCATCAGTGGACTTACCGGGACCGCTGGAGGGGCCCAGTACTTC. It codes for CAISGLTGTAGGAQYF.

The genes are TRBV7-3 and TRBJ2-6; no firm D call. The germline V gene has CDR1 SGHTA and CDR2 FQGTGA. With 1 base removed from V and 1 base from J, the gap between germline ends came to 17 bases. The CDR3 has 19 residues. The CDR3 DNA follows: TGTGCCAGCAGCTTAAGGCCCACTGAGTTTAGGTCTGGGGCCAACGTCCTGACTTTC. This translates into CASSLRPTEFRSGANVLTF.

Turning to this clonotype: One junction end does not reproduce the germline sequence, and a read error may be involved. The chain links TRBV10-3 to TRBJ1-1; D call uncertain. CDR1 and CDR2 from the germline V gene are ENHRY and SYGVKD. The CDR3 length is 13 residues. CDR3 nucleotides: TGTGCCATCAGTCAGACCTCGAACACTGAAGCTTCCTTT. Encoded protein: CAISQTSNTEASF.

The chain carries TRBV7-2 and TRBJ2-1; D ambiguous. V lost 1 base to trimming and J lost 5 bases, with 6 bases between them. The CDR3 loop spans 13 amino acids. CDR1 is SGHTA and CDR2 is FQGNSA in the germline V gene. CDR3 in amino acids: CASSLGHNNEQFF. CDR3 bases: TGTGCCAGCAGCTTAGGACATAACAATGAGCAGTTCTTC.

This chain connects TRBV12-3 or TRBV12-4 to TRBJ2-1, with 10 nucleotides matching TRBD2. There are 15 residues in the CDR3. V lost 5 bases, J lost 7 bases, and 8 bases stayed unmatched. CDR3 DNA sequence: TGTGCCAGCAGTCCTACCGGGACTAGCGTGAATGAGCAGTTCTTC. Its protein product is CASSPTGTSVNEQFF.

V is TRBV29-1 and J is TRBJ2-7; 8 bases match TRBD2. The germline CDR1 and CDR2 sequences are SQVTM and ANQGSEA. J was trimmed by 6 bases and V by 6 bases; bases with no gene match: 10. The CDR3 is made up of 13 amino acids. The CDR3 nucleotides read TGCAGCGTCGAACCCCTAGCGGGCACCGAGCAGTACTTC. Translating it yields CSVEPLAGTEQYF.

This chain connects TRBV15 to TRBJ2-3, with a weak D call TRBD1 (5 bases). Germline V CDR1 and CDR2: LNHNV, YYDKDF (reference sequence). This CDR3 is 15 amino acids long. Trimming took off 5 bases at V and 0 bases at J, with 12 bases between the two ends. The CDR3 sequence: CATSQTAASTDTQYF. For the CDR3, the DNA is TGTGCCACCAGCCAGACAGCTGCTAGCACAGATACGCAGTATTTT.